This T cell receptor (beta chain) was sequenced during a study of blood T cell repertoires in COVID-19 (TCRdb year 2020). Regarding the complete study: The collaborator samples originated in the United States, Italy and Spain and spanned the acute and convalescent phases of COVID-19. The repertoires were released in a freely available public database meant as a resource for research on the immune response to SARS-CoV-2. Samples came from the ongoing ImmuneRACE study (first 160 participants) plus 1,254 subjects from 6 global collaborators. The prospective study material was composed of cDNA or gDNA derived from T cells, B-cell-depleted T cells, or PBMCs. Deeply sampled blood TCRbeta repertoires from subjects exposed to, actively infected with, or recovered from COVID-19 were included in the dataset. The sample metadata nearly always contained a de-identified subject ID, COVID-19 status, age in years and sex. Where available, HLA class I and class II types were obtained from metadata supplied by the sample provider rather than from assay-based typing. Points the paper makes about the study in general: How much clinical and demographic metadata was included differed by source and by participant, and the metadata was provided uncurated.

Germline trimming: 3 bases from V, 4 bases from J; junction bases outside gene matches: 6. CDR1 and CDR2 are read off the germline V gene as KGHDR and SFDVKD. The CDR3 starts with the cysteine, ends with the phenylalanine, and has 15 residues. CDR3 DNA only is kept here, 45 bases in frame from base 1. TCRbeta CDR3 regions were amplified from genomic DNA using the immunoSEQ Assay, a bias-controlled multiplex PCR. In the original analysis: Within the assay, amplification of reference gene primers was used to estimate how many nucleated cells each sample contained. To quantify the absolute abundance of each unique TCRbeta CDR3 rearrangement, sequence reads were collapsed and filtered. For each sample, productive Simpson clonality was calculated by taking the square root of Simpson's diversity index across productive rearrangements. The source is immuneACCESS, and TCRdb retained only in-frame sequences with V and J called. Part of the clones is not carried over; for the studies checked, unresolved V genes explain less than half of this, and the remainder is unexplained. Clone size and the V and J calls come from that table; the DNA yielded D and trimming. Within this sample are 250,000 to 300,000 clones, with over 85% of them counted one time only. Under 2.5% of the sample rests with the top ten.

This clone was seen a handful of times. The antigen this receptor binds is unknown. Nothing much larger sits one base from this clone, and base qualities are not available. Enrolling through a virtual design, the prospective study's participants ranged in age from roughly 18 to 100 years and lived across roughly 23 United States geographic areas. Cohort assignment in the prospective study relied on participant-reported clinical history from a screening survey and a study questionnaire. For ImmuneRACE Cohort 3, a participant was defined as recovered based on two consecutive negative NP/OP PCR tests, clearance by a healthcare professional, or resolution of symptoms. Each participant in the prospective study had whole blood, serum and a nasopharyngeal or oropharyngeal swab collected by mobile phlebotomists. Additional blood draws and questionnaires over a 2-month period could optionally be provided by prospective study participants. Prospective study blood samples were shipped either frozen or at room temperature before DNA extraction.

The chain couples TRBV24-1 to TRBJ2-3, with 7 junctional bases fitting TRBD1. The origin of this receptor is an older woman who had recovered from COVID-19. The sample comprised PBMCs or T cells enriched from blood (not recorded which). The nucleotide sequence reads TGTGCCACCAGTGATCTTACAGGGGCTGCAGATACGCAGTATTTT. Translated, this is CATSDLTGAADTQYF.